Following are 11 T cell receptor beta chains from one sample sequenced in a study of technical replicates of blood from a handful of donors. The assay was immunoSEQ multiplex PCR, and TCRdb's table has in-frame clones only and misses some. The sample carries about 60,000 clones, 70% to 90% recorded once. The sequenced sample was PBMCs. These receptors were collected from a human donor in good health. Some clones in this sample may be carry-over from other donors' samples.

The chain couples TRBV7-9 to TRBJ2-6, with TRBD1 identical over 7 bases. Per the germline V gene, CDR1 is SEHNR and CDR2 is FQNEAQ (reference sequence). The J segment lost 1 base and the V segment lost 4 bases, leaving 1 base of the junction unmatched. The CDR3 has 15 amino acids. The CDR3 bases are TGTGCCAGCAGCTACAGGGGATCTGGGGCCAACGTCCTGACTTTC. Translating it yields CASSYRGSGANVLTF.

This clone was recorded a few times. The chain joins TRBV4-2 to TRBJ2-5, with 9 bases lining up with TRBD2. This CDR3 has 16 amino acids. The germline CDR1 and CDR2 sequences are LGHNA and YNFKEQ. With V trimmed by 0 bases and J by 4 bases, 6 bases remained unmatched. The CDR3 sequence: CASSQDRGGGGETQYF. DNA of the CDR3: TGTGCCAGCAGCCAAGATAGGGGCGGGGGGGGAGAGACCCAGTACTTC.

The chain has TRBV5-1 and TRBJ2-3; possible D gene TRBD2, 7 bases. The ends were cut back, 4 bases at V and 3 bases at J, with 15 bases in the middle. Germline-derived CDR1 and CDR2 are SGHRS and YFSETQ. The CDR3 runs to 15 residues. CDR3 nucleotides: TGCGCCAGCAGCCCCCAGGGGCGGGGGACAGATACGCAGTATTTT. It translates to CASSPQGRGTDTQYF. The complete variable domain, with remaining parts taken from reference TRBV5-1 and TRBJ2-3, reads KAGVTQTPRYLIKTRGQQVTLSCSPISGHRSVSWYQQTPGQGLQFLFEYFSETQRNKGNFPGRFSGRQFSNSRSEMNVSTLELGDSALYLCASSPQGRGTDTQYFGPGTRLTVL.

This clone was seen a handful of times. The rearrangement uses TRBV5-8 and TRBJ2-7; D unclear. Trimming removed 4 bases from V and 2 bases from J, with 10 bases in between. Germline V gene data show CDR1 as SGHTS and CDR2 as YDEGEE. There are 13 residues in the CDR3. CDR3 sequence (DNA): TGTGCCAGCAGCCAACACAATCCCTACGAGCAGTACTTC. Protein: CASSQHNPYEQYF.

The chain joins TRBV4-2 to TRBJ2-1, with a weak D call TRBD2 (6 bases). CDR1 and CDR2 (germline): LGHNA, YNFKEQ. The CDR3 totals 15 residues. The V end lost 4 bases, the J end lost 5 bases, and 15 bases lay between the germline ends. This CDR3 reads CASSRTPGGDNEQFF. The CDR3 DNA reads as TGTGCCAGCAGCCGAACCCCGGGCGGGGACAATGAGCAGTTCTTC.

V usage is TRBV10-3 and J usage is TRBJ1-3; D remains ambiguous. With 2 bases removed from V and 6 bases from J, the gap between germline ends came to 5 bases. The CDR3 has 12 amino acids. The germline V gene has CDR1 ENHRY and CDR2 SYGVKD. CDR3 region: CAISEPSNTIYF. As DNA, the CDR3 is TGTGCCATCAGTGAGCCTTCAAACACCATATATTTT.

The rearrangement links TRBV10-2 to TRBJ2-2; tentative D call: TRBD2 (6 bases). Trimming left V 4 bases short and J 6 bases short, with 6 bases between. The CDR3 runs to 12 residues. Germline V gene sequence: CDR1 WSHSY, CDR2 SAAADI. The CDR3 sequence is CASSGLAGELFF. The DNA of the CDR3 is TGCGCCAGCAGTGGACTAGCCGGGGAGCTGTTTTTT.

This clone was seen a single time. The V and J genes are TRBV21-1 and TRBJ1-6; the table gives TRBD1 as D, unverified against the DNA. TRBV21-1 is given as a pseudogene. CDR3 size: 17 residues. The CDR3 is CASSKVTRGVHNSPLHF. For the CDR3, the DNA is TGTGCCAGCAGCAAAGTCACCAGGGGCGTACATAATTCACCCCTCCACTTT.

The genes are TRBV9 and TRBJ1-6; TRBD1 agrees at 7 bases. V dropped 3 bases and J dropped 9; count of bases not matched to a gene: 9. The CDR3 contains 15 residues. The germline V gene has CDR1 SGDLS and CDR2 YYNGEE. The CDR3 reads CASSGETGRSSPLHF. The CDR3 DNA reads as TGTGCCAGCAGCGGGGAGACAGGGCGAAGTTCACCCCTCCACTTT. The complete variable domain, with remaining parts taken from reference TRBV9 and TRBJ1-6, reads DSGVTQTPKHLITATGQRVTLRCSPRSGDLSVYWYQQSLDQGLQFLIQYYNGEERAKGNILERFSAQQFPDLHSELNLSSLELGDSALYFCASSGETGRSSPLHFGNGTRLTVT.

DNA of the CDR3: TGTGCCAGCAGTTCAGCAGAGGGGGCTGGTGGGACTGAAGCTTTCTTT. Its protein product is CASSSAEGAGGTEAFF. V usage is TRBV27 and J usage is TRBJ1-1; 7 nucleotides match TRBD1. Germline CDR1 and CDR2: MNHEY and SMNVEV (reference sequence). The J segment lost 5 bases and the V segment lost 4 bases, leaving 13 bases of the junction unmatched. The CDR3 has 16 amino acids.

V is TRBV7-7 and J is TRBJ2-7; TRBD1 matches at 7 bases. Germline V CDR1 and CDR2: SSHAT, FNYEAQ (reference sequence). Unmatched junction bases numbered 20, after V lost 1 base and J lost 2 bases. The CDR3 length is 20 residues. CDR3 sequence reads: CASSLVFWDSENRWAYEQYF. CDR3 DNA: TGTGCCAGCAGCTTAGTCTTCTGGGACAGTGAAAATCGGTGGGCCTACGAGCAGTACTTC.